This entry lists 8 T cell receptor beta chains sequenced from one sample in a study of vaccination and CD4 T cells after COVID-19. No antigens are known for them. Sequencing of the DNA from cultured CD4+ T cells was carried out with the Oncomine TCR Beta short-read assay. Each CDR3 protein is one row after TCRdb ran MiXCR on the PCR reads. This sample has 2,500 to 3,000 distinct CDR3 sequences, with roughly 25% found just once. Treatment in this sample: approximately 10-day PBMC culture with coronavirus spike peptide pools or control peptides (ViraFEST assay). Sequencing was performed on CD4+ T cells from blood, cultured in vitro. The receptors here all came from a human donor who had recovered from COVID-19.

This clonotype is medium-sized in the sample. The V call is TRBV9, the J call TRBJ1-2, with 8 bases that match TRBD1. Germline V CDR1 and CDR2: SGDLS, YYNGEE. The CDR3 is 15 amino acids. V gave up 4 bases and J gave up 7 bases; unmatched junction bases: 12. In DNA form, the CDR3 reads TGTGCCAGCAGCCCTCGGGACAGGTCACACTTTGGCTACACCTTC. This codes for CASSPRDRSHFGYTF.

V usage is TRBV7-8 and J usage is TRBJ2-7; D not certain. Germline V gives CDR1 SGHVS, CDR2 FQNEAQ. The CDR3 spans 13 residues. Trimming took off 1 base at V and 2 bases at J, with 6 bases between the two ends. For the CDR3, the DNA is TGTGCCAGCAGCTTAGGGAGACCCTACGAGCAGTACTTC. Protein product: CASSLGRPYEQYF.

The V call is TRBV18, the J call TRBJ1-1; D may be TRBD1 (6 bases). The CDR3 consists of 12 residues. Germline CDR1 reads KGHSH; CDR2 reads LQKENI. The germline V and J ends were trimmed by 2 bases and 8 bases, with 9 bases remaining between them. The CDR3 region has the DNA TGTGCCAGCTCACCAAACAGGGAGGAAGCTTTCTTT. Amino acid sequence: CASSPNREEAFF.

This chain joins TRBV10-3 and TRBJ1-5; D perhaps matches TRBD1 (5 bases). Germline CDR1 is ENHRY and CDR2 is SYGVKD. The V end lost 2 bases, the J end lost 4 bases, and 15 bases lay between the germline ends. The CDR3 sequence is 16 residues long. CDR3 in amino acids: CAISEGRGERNQPQHF. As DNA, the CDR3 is TGTGCCATCAGTGAGGGCCGGGGGGAACGGAATCAGCCCCAGCATTTT.

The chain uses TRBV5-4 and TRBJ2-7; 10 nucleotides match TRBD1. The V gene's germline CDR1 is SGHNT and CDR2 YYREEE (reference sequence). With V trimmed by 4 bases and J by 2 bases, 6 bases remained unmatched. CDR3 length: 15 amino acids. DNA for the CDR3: TGTGCCAGCAGCGTTACGGGGACAGGGGCCTACGAGCAGTACTTC. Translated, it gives CASSVTGTGAYEQYF. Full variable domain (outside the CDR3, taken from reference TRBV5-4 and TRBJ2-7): ETGVTQSPTHLIKTRGQQVTLRCSSQSGHNTVSWYQQALGQGPQFIFQYYREEENGRGNFPPRFSGLQFPNYSSELNVNALELDDSALYLCASSVTGTGAYEQYFGPGTRLTVT.

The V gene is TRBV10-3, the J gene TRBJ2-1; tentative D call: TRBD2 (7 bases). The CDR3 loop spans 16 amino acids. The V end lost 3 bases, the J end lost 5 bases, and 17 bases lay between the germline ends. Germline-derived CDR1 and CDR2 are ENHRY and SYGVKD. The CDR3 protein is CAISDGTGGLHNEQFF. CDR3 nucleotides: TGTGCCATCAGTGATGGAACGGGGGGCCTACACAATGAGCAGTTCTTC.

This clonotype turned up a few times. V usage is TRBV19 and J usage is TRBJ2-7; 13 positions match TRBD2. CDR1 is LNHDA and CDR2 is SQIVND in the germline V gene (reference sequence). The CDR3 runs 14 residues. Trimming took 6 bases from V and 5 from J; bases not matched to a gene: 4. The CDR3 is CASRGLAGDHEQYF. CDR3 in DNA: TGTGCCAGTAGAGGACTAGCGGGAGACCACGAGCAGTACTTC.

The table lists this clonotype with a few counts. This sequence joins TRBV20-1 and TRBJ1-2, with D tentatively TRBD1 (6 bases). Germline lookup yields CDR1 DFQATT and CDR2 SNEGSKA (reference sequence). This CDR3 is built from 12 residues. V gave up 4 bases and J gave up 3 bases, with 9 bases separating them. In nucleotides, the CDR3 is TGCAGTGCTACAGGGGCGGACTATGGCTACACCTTC. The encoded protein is CSATGADYGYTF.